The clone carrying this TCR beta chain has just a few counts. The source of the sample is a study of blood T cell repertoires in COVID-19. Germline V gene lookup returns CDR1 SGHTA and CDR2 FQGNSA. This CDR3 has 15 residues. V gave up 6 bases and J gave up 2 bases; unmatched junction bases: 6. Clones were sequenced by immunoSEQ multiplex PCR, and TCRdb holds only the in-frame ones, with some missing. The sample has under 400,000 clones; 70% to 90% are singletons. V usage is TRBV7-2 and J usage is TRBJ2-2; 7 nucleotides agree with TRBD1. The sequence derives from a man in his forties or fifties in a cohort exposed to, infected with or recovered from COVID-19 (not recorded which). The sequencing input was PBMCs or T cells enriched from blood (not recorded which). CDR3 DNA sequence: TGTGCCAGCAGGTCCAGGGGGATCAACACCGGGGAGCTGTTTTTT. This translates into CASRSRGINTGELFF. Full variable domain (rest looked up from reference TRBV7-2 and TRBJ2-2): GAGVSQSPSNKVTEKGKDVELRCDPISGHTALYWYRQSLGQGLEFLIYFQGNSAPDKSGLPSDRFSAERTGGSVSTLTIQRTQQEDSAVYLCASRSRGINTGELFFGEGSRLTVL.